Each of the 23 T cell receptor beta chains below was sequenced from the same sample in a study of cytomegalovirus exposure and HLA in healthy donors. Both 60 Vbeta primers and 13 Jbeta primers went into the PCR. The table came from immunoSEQ multiplex PCR; TCRdb's copy has only in-frame clones and leaves some out. This repertoire includes more than 85,000 clones. The source material was PBMCs. These receptor sequences come from a girl between 5 and 17 years old in good health and CMV-seropositive.

V gene TRBV7-3 combines with J gene TRBJ2-7; D remains unclear. V was pared by 3 bases and J by 2 bases, with 8 bases between. The CDR3 extends over 13 amino acids. Per the germline V gene, CDR1 is SGHTA and CDR2 is FQGTGA. CDR3 bases: TGTGCCAGCAGCTTTTTGGAGACCTACGAGCAGTACGTC. It codes for CASSFLETYEQYV.

The V call is TRBV6-6, the J call TRBJ1-6, with a possible D match to TRBD1 (6 bases). The CDR3 length is 15 residues. V was cut by 0 bases and J by 4 bases, with 7 bases left in between. Germline V CDR1 and CDR2: MNHNY, SVGAGI (reference sequence). CDR3 nucleotides: TGTGCCAGCAGTTACTCCGGACAGTATAATTCACCCCTCCACTTT. It specifies CASSYSGQYNSPLHF.

This sequence joins TRBV4-1 and TRBJ1-4, with D perhaps matching TRBD1 (6 bases). Trimming left V 1 base short and J 10 bases short, with 7 bases between. CDR3 length: 12 amino acids. In germline, CDR1 is MGHRA, CDR2 YSYEKL. The CDR3 is CASSQVGAKLFF. CDR3 nucleotide sequence: TGCGCCAGCAGCCAAGTGGGGGCAAAACTGTTTTTT.

V usage is TRBV7-9 and J usage is TRBJ1-2, with 9 bases matching TRBD1. The V and J ends lost 4 bases and 6 bases, in that order; junction bases with no gene match: 6. The CDR3 has 14 residues. The germline V gene encodes CDR1 SEHNR and CDR2 FQNEAQ (reference sequence). The CDR3 bases are TGTGCCAGCAGCTACCGGGACAGGGTCCATGGCTACACCTTC. This translates into CASSYRDRVHGYTF.

The chain employs TRBV5-1 and TRBJ2-3, with 8 bases fitting TRBD1. The CDR3 sequence is 17 residues long. V gave up 3 bases and J gave up 3 bases; unmatched junction bases: 12. Germline CDR1 SGHRS, CDR2 YFSETQ. This CDR3 is CASSWEALGTGTDTQYF. Written as DNA, the CDR3 is TGCGCCAGCAGCTGGGAGGCCCTAGGGACAGGAACAGATACGCAGTATTTT.

The rearrangement links TRBV6-5 to TRBJ2-3; 7 positions agree with TRBD2. Looked up from germline, CDR1 is MNHEY and CDR2 is SVGAGI. J lost 1 base, V lost 1 base, and 2 bases had no gene match. The CDR3 is made up of 15 amino acids. CDR3 in amino acids: CASSYLLAGTDTQYF. The CDR3 DNA sequence: TGTGCCAGCAGTTACTTGCTAGCGGGCACAGATACGCAGTATTTT.

The chain has TRBV4-2 and TRBJ2-7; the match to TRBD2 covers 9 bases. The trim removed 0 bases at V and 2 bases at J, leaving 5 bases unmatched. Germline assignment: CDR1 LGHNA and CDR2 YNFKEQ. The CDR3 contains 16 residues. CDR3 nucleotide sequence: TGTGCCAGCAGCCAAGACGCCAGCGGGGGGACCTACGAGCAGTACTTC. Encoded protein: CASSQDASGGTYEQYF.

The chain has TRBV5-6 and TRBJ2-7, with 7 bases lining up with TRBD1. The V and J ends lost 2 bases and 2 bases, in that order; junction bases with no gene match: 4. This CDR3 region has 14 residues. CDR1 SGHDT and CDR2 YYEEEE come from the germline V gene. The CDR3 spells CASSFPGGTYEQYF. The DNA for the CDR3 is TGTGCCAGCAGCTTTCCAGGGGGAACCTACGAGCAGTACTTC.

The V call is TRBV7-8, the J call TRBJ1-4, with 7 bases identical to TRBD1. V shed 0 bases and J 8 bases; nucleotides not matched to a gene: 3. The CDR3 is 14 residues long. Germline CDR1 is SGHVS and CDR2 is FQNEAQ. The CDR3 DNA sequence: TGTGCCAGCAGCTTAGCAGGGGGCCGCGAAAAACTGTTTTTT. It translates to CASSLAGGREKLFF.

This chain connects TRBV6-1 to TRBJ2-1; perhaps TRBD1 as D (5 bases). With 2 bases removed from V and 8 bases from J, the gap between germline ends came to 13 bases. Germline CDR1 is MNHNS and CDR2 is SASEGT. CDR3 length equals 14 residues. CDR3 DNA: TGTGCCAGCAGTGAATTTCTGGGGCCCGATGAGCAGTTCTTC. Translated: CASSEFLGPDEQFF.

The chain has TRBV7-2 and TRBJ2-3; D perhaps matches TRBD2 (6 bases). CDR3 length: 12 residues. Germline assignment: CDR1 SGHTA and CDR2 FQGNSA. The V end was cut by 5 bases, the J end by 8 bases, with 11 bases between. The CDR3 loop is CASSTTAGTQYF. In nucleotides, the CDR3 is TGTGCCAGCAGCACCACAGCGGGTACGCAGTATTTT.

The chain links TRBV29-1 to TRBJ2-7; 7 bases are a match to TRBD1. Germline CDR1 and CDR2: SQVTM and ANQGSEA. The CDR3 sequence is 14 residues long. The V segment lost 3 bases and the J segment 2 bases; nucleotides outside the gene matches: 7. CDR3 DNA: TGCAGCGTTGATTTGGGACAGCCTGCCTACGAGCAGTACGTC. The encoded protein is CSVDLGQPAYEQYV.

The chain recombines TRBV13 with TRBJ1-1; D may be TRBD1 (6 bases). The germline gives CDR1 PRHDT, CDR2 FYEKMQ (reference sequence). This CDR3 is 12 amino acids long. V dropped 0 bases and J dropped 11 bases, with 10 bases sitting between them. The CDR3 nucleotides are TGTGCCAGCAGCTTAGGACAGGGAGTCGCTTTCTTT. Its protein is CASSLGQGVAFF.

V gene TRBV15 combines with J gene TRBJ1-6; D gene unclear. The V end was cut by 1 base, the J end by 8 bases, with 6 bases between. This CDR3 comprises 13 residues. The germline gives CDR1 LNHNV, CDR2 YYDKDF (reference sequence). The CDR3 DNA reads as TGTGCCACCAGCAGAGGTTCGGATTCACCCCTCCACTTT. Its translation: CATSRGSDSPLHF.

The J gene is TRBJ2-5, the V gene TRBV18; D is undetermined. CDR3 length: 12 amino acids. The germline V gene has CDR1 KGHSH and CDR2 LQKENI. The ends were cut back, 2 bases at V and 3 bases at J, with 4 bases in the middle. The chain's CDR3 is CASSPTEETQYF. CDR3 sequence (DNA): TGTGCCAGCTCACCAACTGAAGAGACCCAGTACTTC.

This chain links TRBV19 with TRBJ2-2; unclear D gene. The CDR3 is 14 residues long. Deletions cut 2 bases from V and 3 bases from J, with 7 bases between. Germline V gene lookup returns CDR1 LNHDA and CDR2 SQIVND (reference sequence). The CDR3 bases are TGTGCCAGTAGTATAATGGCAGACACCGGGGAGCTGTTTTTT. Protein: CASSIMADTGELFF.

The V call is TRBV6-5, the J call TRBJ2-5; TRBD2 agrees at 11 bases. J gave up 4 bases and V 6 bases, and 7 bases lay outside the gene matches. The length of the CDR3 is 15 residues. The germline V gene has CDR1 MNHEY and CDR2 SVGAGI. The CDR3 nucleotides are TGTGCCAGCAGACGTAGCGGGGGGGCAGTAGAGACCCAGTACTTC. It yields the protein CASRRSGGAVETQYF.

The V gene is TRBV5-4, the J gene TRBJ1-2, with 9 bases lining up with TRBD1. Per the germline V gene, CDR1 is SGHNT and CDR2 is YYREEE (reference sequence). The ends lost 5 bases at V and 8 bases at J; junction bases unmatched: 10. The CDR3 consists of 14 residues. The CDR3 spells CASSSLGTGKGYTF. Written as DNA, the CDR3 is TGTGCCAGCAGTTCCCTAGGGACAGGGAAAGGCTACACCTTC. Variable domain in full (rest from reference TRBV5-4 and TRBJ1-2): ETGVTQSPTHLIKTRGQQVTLRCSSQSGHNTVSWYQQALGQGPQFIFQYYREEENGRGNFPPRFSGLQFPNYSSELNVNALELDDSALYLCASSSLGTGKGYTFGSGTRLTVV.

The chain joins TRBV27 to TRBJ1-6; 7 positions agree with TRBD1. With V trimmed by 6 bases and J by 12 bases, 8 bases remained unmatched. Germline assignment: CDR1 MNHEY and CDR2 SMNVEV (reference sequence). The CDR3 is 13 residues long. The CDR3: CASSLFQGEPLHF. The CDR3 DNA reads as TGTGCCAGCAGCCTTTTTCAGGGGGAACCCCTCCACTTT.

The chain carries TRBV5-1 and TRBJ2-6; 11 bases fit TRBD1. V was clipped by 4 bases and J by 3 bases; unmatched bases: 6. Germline-derived CDR1 and CDR2 are SGHRS and YFSETQ. This CDR3 has 17 residues. CDR3 protein: CASSPGQGGYGANVLTF. The CDR3, as DNA: TGCGCCAGCAGCCCGGGACAGGGGGGTTATGGGGCCAACGTCCTGACTTTC.

The chain recombines TRBV29-1 with TRBJ1-1, with D perhaps matching TRBD1 (6 bases). The CDR3 extends over 12 amino acids. V was shortened by 5 bases and J by 3 bases, with 10 bases between the two germline ends. Germline V gives CDR1 SQVTM, CDR2 ANQGSEA. CDR3 residues: CSVLRTDTEAFF. The CDR3 coding sequence is TGCAGCGTTCTTCGGACAGACACTGAAGCTTTCTTT.

The chain employs TRBV2 and TRBJ2-7; TRBD1 is a possible D gene (6 bases). The CDR3 extends over 14 amino acids. Per germline, CDR1 SNHLY and CDR2 FYNNEI. Trimming left V 5 bases short and J 3 bases short, with 14 bases between. The CDR3 DNA sequence: TGTGCCAGCAGTCAAGGCCAGGGGTACTACGAGCAGTACGTC. It translates to CASSQGQGYYEQYV.

The chain has TRBV7-9 and TRBJ1-5; D is undetermined. Trimming pared 3 bases from V and 6 bases from J, leaving 12 bases between. Germline V gene data show CDR1 as SEHNR and CDR2 as FQNEAQ (reference sequence). The CDR3 is made up of 14 amino acids. In DNA, the CDR3 is TGTGCCAGCAGCTTTGACGGGGAGGTTCAGCCCCAGCATTTT. Its translation is CASSFDGEVQPQHF.